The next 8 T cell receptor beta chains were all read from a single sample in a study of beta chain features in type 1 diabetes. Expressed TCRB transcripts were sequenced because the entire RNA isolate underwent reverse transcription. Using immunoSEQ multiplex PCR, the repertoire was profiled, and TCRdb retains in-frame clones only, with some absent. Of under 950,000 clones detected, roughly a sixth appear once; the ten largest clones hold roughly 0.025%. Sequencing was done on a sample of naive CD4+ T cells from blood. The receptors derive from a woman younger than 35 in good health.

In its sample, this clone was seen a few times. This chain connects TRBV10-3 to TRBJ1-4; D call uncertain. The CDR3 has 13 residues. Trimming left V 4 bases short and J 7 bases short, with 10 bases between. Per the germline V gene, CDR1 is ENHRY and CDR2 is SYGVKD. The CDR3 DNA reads TGTGCCATCAGTGGGTCGATGGGTGAAAAACTGTTTTTT. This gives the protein CAISGSMGEKLFF.

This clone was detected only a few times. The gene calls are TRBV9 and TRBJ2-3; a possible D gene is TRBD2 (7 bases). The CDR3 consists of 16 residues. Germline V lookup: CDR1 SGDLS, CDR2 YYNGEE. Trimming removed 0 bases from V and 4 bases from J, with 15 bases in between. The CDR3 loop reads CASSVAGGGGPDTQYF. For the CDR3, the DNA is TGTGCCAGCAGCGTAGCGGGCGGGGGCGGGCCAGATACGCAGTATTTT.

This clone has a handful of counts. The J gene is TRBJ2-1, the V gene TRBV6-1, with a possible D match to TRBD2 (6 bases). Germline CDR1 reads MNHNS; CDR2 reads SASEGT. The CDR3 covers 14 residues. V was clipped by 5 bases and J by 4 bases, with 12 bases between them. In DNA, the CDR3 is TGTGCCAGCAGTCCTCAGCGGGCTTACAATGAGCAGTTCTTC. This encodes CASSPQRAYNEQFF.

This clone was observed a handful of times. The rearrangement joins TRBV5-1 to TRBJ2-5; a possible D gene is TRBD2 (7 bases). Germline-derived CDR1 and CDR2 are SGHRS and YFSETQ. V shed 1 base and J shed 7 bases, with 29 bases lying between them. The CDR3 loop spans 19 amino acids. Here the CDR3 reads CASSLPTTSYRGADRTQYF. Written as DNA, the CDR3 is TGCGCCAGCAGCTTGCCGACTACTAGTTATCGGGGGGCGGATAGGACCCAGTACTTC.

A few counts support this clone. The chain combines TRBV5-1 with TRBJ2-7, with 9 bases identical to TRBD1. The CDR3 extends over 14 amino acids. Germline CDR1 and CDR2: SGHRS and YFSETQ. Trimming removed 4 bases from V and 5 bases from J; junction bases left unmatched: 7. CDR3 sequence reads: CASSLRTGVDEQYF. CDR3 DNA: TGCGCCAGCAGCCTAAGGACAGGGGTCGACGAGCAGTACTTC.

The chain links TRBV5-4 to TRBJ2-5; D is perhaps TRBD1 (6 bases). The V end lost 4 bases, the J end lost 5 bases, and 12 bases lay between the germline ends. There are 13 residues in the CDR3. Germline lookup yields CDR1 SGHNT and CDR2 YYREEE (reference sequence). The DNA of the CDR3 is TGTGCCAGCAGCACTGGGACATGGGAGACCCAGTACTTC. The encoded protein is CASSTGTWETQYF.

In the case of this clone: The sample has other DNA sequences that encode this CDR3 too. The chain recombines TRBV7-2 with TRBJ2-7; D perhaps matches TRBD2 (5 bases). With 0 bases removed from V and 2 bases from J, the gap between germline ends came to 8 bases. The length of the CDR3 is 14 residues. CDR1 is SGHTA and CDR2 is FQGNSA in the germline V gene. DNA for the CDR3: TGTGCCAGCAGCTTAGCGGGAGCGACCTACGAGCAGTACTTC. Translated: CASSLAGATYEQYF.

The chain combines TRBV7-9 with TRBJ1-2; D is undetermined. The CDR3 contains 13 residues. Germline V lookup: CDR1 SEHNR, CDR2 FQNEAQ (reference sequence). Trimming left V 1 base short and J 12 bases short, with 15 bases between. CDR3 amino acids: CASSLVFGGGHTF. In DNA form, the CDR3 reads TGTGCCAGCAGCTTAGTTTTTGGCGGCGGGCACACCTTC.